This T cell receptor beta chain was captured by sequencing in a study of OX40 agonist ivuxolimab in advanced cancers. Sequencing used immunoSEQ multiplex PCR; TCRdb keeps in-frame clones, though not all of them. The sample includes 20,000 to 25,000 clones, approximately 80% of them seen just once. CDR1 is SGHRS and CDR2 is YFSETQ in the germline V gene. This CDR3 spans 13 amino acids. V was pared by 2 bases and J by 9 bases, with 9 bases between. As regards this clone: Its antigen is not identified.

Study results and limitations: Within 6 weeks, CD4+ and CD8+ blood T cells expanded clonally at 0.1 to 3.0 mg/kg.

This specimen was CD4+ or CD8+ T cells sorted from blood, taken in a trial of the OX40 agonist ivuxolimab. The receptor was isolated from an adult with an advanced solid tumor such as melanoma, head and neck, liver or kidney cancer. The chain combines TRBV5-1 with TRBJ1-6; D may be TRBD1 (6 bases). The CDR3 bases are TGCGCCAGCAGCTTAACAGGGCCTTCACCCCTCCACTTT. It is translated as CASSLTGPSPLHF.